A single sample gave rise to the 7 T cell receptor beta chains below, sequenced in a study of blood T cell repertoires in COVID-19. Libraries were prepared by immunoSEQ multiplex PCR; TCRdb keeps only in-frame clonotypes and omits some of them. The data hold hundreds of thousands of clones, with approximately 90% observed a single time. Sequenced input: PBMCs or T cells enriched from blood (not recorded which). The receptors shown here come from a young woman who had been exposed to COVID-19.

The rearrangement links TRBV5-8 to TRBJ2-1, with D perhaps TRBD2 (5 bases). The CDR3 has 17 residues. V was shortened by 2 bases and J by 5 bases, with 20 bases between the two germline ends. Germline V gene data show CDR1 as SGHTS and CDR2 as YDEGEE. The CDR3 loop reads CASSFYMKRSGNNEQFF. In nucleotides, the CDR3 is TGTGCCAGCAGCTTTTACATGAAGCGGTCCGGGAACAATGAGCAGTTCTTC. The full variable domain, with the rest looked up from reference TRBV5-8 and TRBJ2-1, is EAGVTQSPTHLIKTRGQQATLRCSPISGHTSVYWYQQALGLGLQFLLWYDEGEERNRGNFPPRFSGRQFPNYSSELNVNALELEDSALYLCASSFYMKRSGNNEQFFGPGTRLTVL.

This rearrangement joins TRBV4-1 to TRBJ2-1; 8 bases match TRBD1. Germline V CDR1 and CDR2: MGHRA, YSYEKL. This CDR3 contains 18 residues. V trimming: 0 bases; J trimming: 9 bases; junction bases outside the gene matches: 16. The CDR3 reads CASSQDGSGGAKRSEQFF. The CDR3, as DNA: TGCGCCAGCAGCCAAGACGGGTCAGGGGGCGCTAAAAGGAGTGAGCAGTTCTTC.

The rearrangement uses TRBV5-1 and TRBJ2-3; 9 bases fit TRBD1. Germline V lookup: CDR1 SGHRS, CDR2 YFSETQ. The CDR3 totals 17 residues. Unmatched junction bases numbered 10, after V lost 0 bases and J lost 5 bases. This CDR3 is CASSLGTGQGRGDTQYF. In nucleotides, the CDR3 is TGCGCCAGCAGCTTGGGAACCGGACAGGGGAGAGGAGATACGCAGTATTTT. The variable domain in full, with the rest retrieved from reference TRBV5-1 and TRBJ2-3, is KAGVTQTPRYLIKTRGQQVTLSCSPISGHRSVSWYQQTPGQGLQFLFEYFSETQRNKGNFPGRFSGRQFSNSRSEMNVSTLELGDSALYLCASSLGTGQGRGDTQYFGPGTRLTVL.

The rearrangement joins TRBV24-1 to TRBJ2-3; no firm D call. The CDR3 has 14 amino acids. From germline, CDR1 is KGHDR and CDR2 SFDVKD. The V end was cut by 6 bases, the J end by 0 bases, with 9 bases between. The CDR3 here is CATSSTSSTDTQYF. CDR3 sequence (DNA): TGTGCCACCAGTTCCACGAGTAGCACAGATACGCAGTATTTT.

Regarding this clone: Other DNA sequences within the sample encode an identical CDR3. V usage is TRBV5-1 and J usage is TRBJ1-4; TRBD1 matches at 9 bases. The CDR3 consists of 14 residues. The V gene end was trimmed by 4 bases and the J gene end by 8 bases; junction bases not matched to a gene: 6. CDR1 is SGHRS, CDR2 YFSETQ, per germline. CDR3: CASSPGQGEEKLFF. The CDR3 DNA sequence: TGCGCCAGCAGCCCGGGACAGGGAGAAGAAAAACTGTTTTTT.

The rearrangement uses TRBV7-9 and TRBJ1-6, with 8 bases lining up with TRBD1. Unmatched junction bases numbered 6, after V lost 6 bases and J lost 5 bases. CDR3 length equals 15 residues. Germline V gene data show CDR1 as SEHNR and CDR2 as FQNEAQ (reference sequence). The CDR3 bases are TGTGCCAGCAGTTTGAAGGACAGGGATAATTCACCCCTCCACTTT. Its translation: CASSLKDRDNSPLHF.

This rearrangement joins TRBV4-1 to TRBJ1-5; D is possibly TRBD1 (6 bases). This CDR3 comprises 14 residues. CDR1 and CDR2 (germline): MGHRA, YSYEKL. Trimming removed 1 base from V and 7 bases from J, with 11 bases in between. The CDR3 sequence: CASSQVTGTQPQHF. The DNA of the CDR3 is TGCGCCAGCAGCCAAGTCACAGGGACCCAGCCCCAGCATTTT.